This T cell receptor beta chain was found in a study of blood T cell repertoires in COVID-19. Study overall: COVID-19 samples collected from the United States, Italy and Spain covered acute and convalescent phases. Sources were T cells, B-cell-depleted T cells, or PBMCs; the material itself was cDNA or gDNA.

Losses at the gene ends were 7 bases for V and 9 bases for J; bases not matched to a gene: 11. Germline assignment: CDR1 SQVTM and CDR2 ANQGSEA. The CDR3 loop spans 14 amino acids. As originally analysed: By means of reference gene primer amplification, nucleated cell counts were estimated. TCRdb's copy holds only in-frame clones and misses some; the assay was immunoSEQ multiplex PCR. V, J and clone size are taken as reported in that table, and D and trimming were inferred from the DNA itself. The sample yields roughly 250,000 clones, about 80% seen once. The origin of this receptor is a man in his forties or fifties with active or convalescent COVID-19. The V gene is TRBV29-1, the J gene TRBJ1-6; 8 bases map to TRBD1. The sequenced sample consisted of peripheral blood. The CDR3 loop reads CSARIGQGPSPLHF. The CDR3 DNA is TGCAGCGCCCGAATCGGACAGGGTCCTTCACCCCTCCACTTT.